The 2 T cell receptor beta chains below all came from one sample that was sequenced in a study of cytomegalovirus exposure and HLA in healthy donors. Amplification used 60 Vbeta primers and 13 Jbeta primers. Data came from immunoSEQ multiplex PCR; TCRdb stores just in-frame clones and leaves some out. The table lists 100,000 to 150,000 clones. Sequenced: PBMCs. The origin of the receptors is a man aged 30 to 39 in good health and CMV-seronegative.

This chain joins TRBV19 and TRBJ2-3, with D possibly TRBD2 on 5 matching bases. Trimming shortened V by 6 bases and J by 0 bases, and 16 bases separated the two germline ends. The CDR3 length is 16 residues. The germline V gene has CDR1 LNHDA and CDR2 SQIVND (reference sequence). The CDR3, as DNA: TGTGCCAGTAGCCATCCCGGGGTCTCAAGCACAGATACGCAGTATTTT. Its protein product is CASSHPGVSSTDTQYF.

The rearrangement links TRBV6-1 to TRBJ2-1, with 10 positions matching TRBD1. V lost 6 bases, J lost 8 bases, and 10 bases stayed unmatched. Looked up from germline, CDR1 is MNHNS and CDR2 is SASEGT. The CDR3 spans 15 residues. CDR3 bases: TGTGCCAGCAGGGACCGGGACAGGGGAGGGTATGAGCAGTTCTTC. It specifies CASRDRDRGGYEQFF.